Reported below is one T cell receptor beta chain. Its cognate antigen has yet to be identified. Within one base of it there is no much larger clone, and no base qualities were kept. These data belong to a study of CD8+ T cells in alopecia areata (dated by TCRdb to the late 2010s). Broadly, across the study: The treated patients took part in an open-label pilot trial in which moderate-to-severe alopecia areata was treated with oral tofacitinib at 5 to 10 mg twice daily. Clonality in the scalp was compared among normal scalp (n=4), patchy alopecia areata scalp (n=8), and alopecia totalis/universalis scalp (n=8). Patients received tofacitinib for 6 to 18 months and were then followed off drug for 6 months to check for delayed response and recurrence. RNA was obtained with the PAXgene miRNA kit for fixed scalp, the miRNeasy kit for PBMCs, and the RNeasy kit for mouse skin. To study T cell clonal expansion in alopecia areata, the researchers applied high-throughput TCRbeta sequencing to both the C3H/HeJ mouse model and human patients. In humans, TCRbeta sequencing was performed on scalp tissue and on sorted CD4+ and CD8+ peripheral blood T cells from healthy controls and from patients with patchy or totalis/universalis alopecia areata. Biopsies were taken from tofacitinib-treated patients at baseline and at 4 and 24 weeks of treatment, and a later scalp biopsy was taken in several of the tofacitinib-treated patients. TCRbeta CDR3 regions were amplified by immunoSEQ multiplex PCR with 35 Vbeta forward and 13 Jbeta reverse primers. Broader findings and caveats from the paper: Unlike mouse skin, which is dominated by gammadelta T cells, normal human skin has resident alphabeta T cells that are also sequenced, and this complicates analysis of the scalp TCR repertoire. Compared with mice, TCR sequences shared between patients were less clear, possibly partly because of HLA diversity across the patient population. Compared with normal scalp, lesional scalp, particularly in alopecia totalis/universalis, had higher clonality and more expanded CD8+ clones, which suggests antigenic drive.

The method was the immunoSEQ multiplex PCR assay. RNA was extracted from all samples and reverse transcribed into cDNA, which served as template for TCR sequencing. SuperScript III was used for first-strand cDNA synthesis, primed with a 2:1 mix of oligo-dT and random hexamers. A synthetic immune receptor repertoire was used to assess amplification bias, and residual bias was removed computationally. As for how the authors treated the data: Raw reads were preprocessed for error removal, and CDR3 was defined according to IMGT conventions as running from the conserved cysteine to phenylalanine. Clonality was computed by normalizing Shannon entropy by log2 of the number of productive unique TCRs and subtracting the result from 1. Scalp TCRbeta sequences were cross-referenced with sorted blood CD4 and CD8 repertoires so that the CD4 or CD8 identity of scalp clones could be inferred. TCRdb mirrors the immuneACCESS table, restricted to in-frame sequences. Some clones are absent from its copies; in checked studies, under half trace to an unresolved V gene, and the reason for the others is unknown. The DNA was the basis for D and trimming; V, J and clone size are from that table. The sample profile shows 9,500 to 15,000 clones; 56% of them were found once. Roughly 13% of the sample goes to the ten largest clones.

Lesional scalp punch biopsies and peripheral blood were obtained from alopecia areata patients. Human scalp biopsies were fixed immediately in PAXgene tissue containers. Germline trimming amounts to 8 bases on V and 6 bases on J, with 12 as the count of junction bases outside the gene matches. From cysteine to phenylalanine, the CDR3 is 15 amino acids long. The read is trimmed to its CDR3 DNA, 45 bases read in frame from base 1. Sequences SGHDN (CDR1) and FVKESK (CDR2) are obtained from the germline V gene. The TCR was taken from a human donor with alopecia areata. Sequencing was carried out using skin. The V and J segments used are TRBV14 and TRBJ2-4; a stretch of 8 junction bases matches TRBD2. For the CDR3, the sequence is CASADGGAYGNIQYF. The DNA sequence is given as TGTGCCAGCGCAGACGGGGGGGCCTACGGAAACATTCAGTACTTC.